This T cell receptor (beta chain) was sequenced in a study of shared clonotypes between healthy human individuals. The assay was immunoSEQ multiplex PCR, and TCRdb's table has in-frame clones only and misses some. The data contain about 590,000 clones, roughly 96% of them singletons. CD45RO-negative CD8 cells positively selected for CCR7 made up the naive population, which excluded terminally differentiated effector memory CD45RA+ cells. Germline CDR1 SGHDT, CDR2 YYEEEE. This CDR3 has 15 residues. V gave up 5 bases and J gave up 5 bases, with 17 bases separating them. Sequenced material: naive CD8+ T cells sorted from blood. V and J are TRBV5-6 and TRBJ2-1; the D gene is possibly TRBD1 (7 bases). This TCR came from a woman aged 25 to 39 in good health. The CDR3 DNA sequence: TGTGCCAGCAGAAAGACAGGGAGGAAGGACAATGAGCAGTTCTTC. The encoded protein is CASRKTGRKDNEQFF.